A single sample is the source of the 7 T cell receptor beta chains below, sequenced in a study of radiation and T cells in renal cell carcinoma. Using immunoSEQ multiplex PCR, the repertoire was profiled, and TCRdb retains in-frame clones only, with some absent. The table includes 110,000 to 150,000 clones, approximately 91% detected once. Time point: baseline pretreatment blood. The treatment denotes: 15 Gy SBRT to primary tumor, nephrectomy 4 weeks later. The sequenced sample was blood, obtained from a patient whose treatment included radiotherapy and nephrectomy. These receptors were obtained from a woman aged 45-60 years with renal cell carcinoma.

The chain recombines TRBV7-3 with TRBJ2-3; D is unresolved. This CDR3 is 13 amino acids long. With 2 bases removed from V and 6 bases from J, the gap between germline ends came to 9 bases. Germline V gives CDR1 SGHTA, CDR2 FQGTGA. The CDR3 DNA reads as TGTGCCAGCAGCTTAGGGGTCGGGGATACGCAGTATTTT. Translated, it gives CASSLGVGDTQYF.

This chain joins TRBV7-2 and TRBJ2-2, with D possibly matching TRBD1 (6 bases). Trimming stripped 2 bases from V and 0 bases from J, with 13 bases between. Germline V gene data show CDR1 as SGHTA and CDR2 as FQGNSA. This CDR3 has 17 residues. Here the CDR3 DNA reads TGTGCCAGCAGCTTACAAGGACAGACTACGAACACCGGGGAGCTGTTTTTT. Translating gives CASSLQGQTTNTGELFF.

This sequence joins TRBV5-5 and TRBJ2-5; 9 positions agree with TRBD2. V dropped 0 bases and J dropped 1; count of bases not matched to a gene: 7. Germline assignment: CDR1 SGHKS and CDR2 YYEKEE (reference sequence). This CDR3 spans 17 amino acids. CDR3 protein: CASSLDSGGPAQETQYF. The CDR3 bases are TGTGCCAGCAGCTTGGATAGCGGGGGACCCGCCCAAGAGACCCAGTACTTC.

The rearrangement joins TRBV19 to TRBJ1-5; D gene ambiguous. CDR1 is LNHDA and CDR2 is SQIVND in the germline V gene (reference sequence). This CDR3 contains 16 residues. Deletions cut 7 bases from V and 5 bases from J, with 21 bases between. This CDR3 reads CASTLTTRRDYQPQHF. The CDR3 nucleotides are TGTGCCAGTACCCTTACCACTCGAAGAGATTATCAGCCCCAGCATTTT.

The gene calls are TRBV6-5 and TRBJ1-2, with D uncertain. The germline CDR1 and CDR2 sequences are MNHEY and SVGAGI. With 0 bases removed from V and 7 bases from J, the gap between germline ends came to 12 bases. The CDR3 contains 14 residues. For the CDR3, the DNA is TGTGCCAGCAGTTACTCCTCTCGAGGTTCTGGCTACACCTTC. Translating gives CASSYSSRGSGYTF.

The rearrangement links TRBV4-3 to TRBJ1-1; D is perhaps TRBD1 (6 bases). This CDR3 contains 14 residues. With 1 base removed from V and 6 bases from J, the gap between germline ends came to 12 bases. The germline V gene encodes CDR1 LGHNA and CDR2 YSLEER. The CDR3 reads CASSQVLRGAEAFF. In DNA form, the CDR3 reads TGCGCCAGCAGCCAAGTCCTCAGGGGAGCTGAAGCTTTCTTT.

The J gene is TRBJ2-5, the V gene TRBV11-2, with a weak D call TRBD1 (5 bases). V shed 2 bases and J shed 2 bases, with 9 bases lying between them. This CDR3 contains 14 residues. Germline CDR1 is SGHAT and CDR2 is FQNNGV. CDR3 nucleotides: TGTGCCAGCAGCTTAAGTACAGGTCAAGAGACCCAGTACTTC. It translates to CASSLSTGQETQYF.